This entry lists 11 T cell receptor beta chains sequenced from one sample in a study of identifying expanded T cells in peripheral blood. Profiling relied on immunoSEQ multiplex PCR, and the TCRdb table lists in-frame clones only, not all of them. Of 100,000 to 150,000 clones listed, about 86% were seen once; the top ten hold about 8%. The specimen was blood. These receptors were collected from a person aged 18 to 70 in good health.

V is TRBV5-1 and J is TRBJ2-3, with D tentatively TRBD2 (6 bases). V was clipped by 3 bases and J by 0 bases, with 11 bases between them. The CDR3 consists of 15 residues. Germline V gene data show CDR1 as SGHRS and CDR2 as YFSETQ. The DNA for the CDR3 is TGCGCCAGCAGCTCCGGGACTTTTAGCACAGATACGCAGTATTTT. It yields the protein CASSSGTFSTDTQYF. The entire variable domain, with the rest obtained from reference TRBV5-1 and TRBJ2-3, is as follows: KAGVTQTPRYLIKTRGQQVTLSCSPISGHRSVSWYQQTPGQGLQFLFEYFSETQRNKGNFPGRFSGRQFSNSRSEMNVSTLELGDSALYLCASSSGTFSTDTQYFGPGTRLTVL.

A single count supports this clone. The V call is TRBV5-1, the J call TRBJ2-7; D gene ambiguous. This CDR3 has 13 amino acids. Between the trimmed V and J ends, which lost 1 base and 2 bases, there was a span of 7 bases. Germline lookup yields CDR1 SGHRS and CDR2 YFSETQ. CDR3: CASSLTLTYEQYF. The CDR3 coding sequence is TGCGCCAGCAGCTTGACACTGACCTACGAGCAGTACTTC.

The J gene is TRBJ2-3, the V gene TRBV7-8; D uncertain. V was pared by 1 base and J by 5 bases, with 7 bases between. The CDR3 has 13 amino acids. Germline V gene sequence: CDR1 SGHVS, CDR2 FQNEAQ. This CDR3 reads CASSLGPRDTQYF. The CDR3, as DNA: TGTGCCAGCAGCTTAGGCCCTCGAGATACGCAGTATTTT.

This clone was observed once. V usage is TRBV11-1 and J usage is TRBJ1-2, with TRBD1 matching over 7 bases. The germline V gene has CDR1 SGHAT and CDR2 FQDESV (reference sequence). The CDR3 spans 13 residues. With 5 bases clipped from V and 4 bases from J, the junction kept 4 bases outside the gene matches. CDR3 sequence: CASSPQGGYGYTF. The CDR3 DNA reads TGTGCCAGCAGCCCGCAGGGGGGCTATGGCTACACCTTC.

The chain employs TRBV19 and TRBJ1-4; a weak D match, TRBD1 (6 bases). The CDR3 contains 14 residues. The V and J ends lost 6 bases and 3 bases respectively, with 11 bases between them. The V gene's germline CDR1 is LNHDA and CDR2 SQIVND (reference sequence). This CDR3 is CASRLGTPNEKLFF. The CDR3 nucleotides read TGTGCCAGTAGGTTGGGGACACCTAATGAAAAACTGTTTTTT.

The chain carries TRBV5-1 and TRBJ2-3; D might be TRBD1 or TRBD2, each matching 5 bases. V dropped 7 bases and J dropped 3 bases, with 15 bases sitting between them. Germline-derived CDR1 and CDR2 are SGHRS and YFSETQ. This CDR3 is built from 14 residues. Here the CDR3 reads CASQEGSTTDTQYF. CDR3 DNA sequence: TGCGCCAGCCAAGAGGGGTCCACTACAGATACGCAGTATTTT.

The J gene is TRBJ1-1, the V gene TRBV6-5, with 8 bases matching TRBD1. V shed 8 bases and J 1 base; nucleotides not matched to a gene: 6. Per germline, CDR1 MNHEY and CDR2 SVGAGI. This CDR3 has 14 amino acids. For the CDR3, the DNA is TGTGCCAGCCGGATAGACAGGGGGAACACTGAAGCTTTCTTT. Its protein is CASRIDRGNTEAFF.

The chain couples TRBV29-1 to TRBJ2-3, with 9 bases identical to TRBD2. J was trimmed by 5 bases and V by 0 bases; bases with no gene match: 15. The CDR3 runs to 18 residues. CDR1 and CDR2 (germline): SQVTM, ANQGSEA. The CDR3 sequence is CSVEDRAPLAGKQDTQYF. In DNA, the CDR3 is TGCAGCGTTGAAGACCGCGCCCCGCTAGCGGGAAAACAAGATACGCAGTATTTT.

The rearrangement joins TRBV4-3 to TRBJ1-2, with D perhaps matching TRBD1 (6 bases). V dropped 0 bases and J dropped 4 bases, with 12 bases sitting between them. From germline, CDR1 is LGHNA and CDR2 YSLEER. The CDR3 totals 15 residues. The CDR3 sequence is CASSQEGTNSYGYTF. CDR3 in DNA: TGCGCCAGCAGCCAAGAAGGGACAAATTCCTATGGCTACACCTTC.

V and J are TRBV29-1 and TRBJ1-2, with D uncertain. The CDR3 extends over 12 amino acids. CDR1 and CDR2 from the germline V gene are SQVTM and ANQGSEA. V was shortened by 0 bases and J by 1 base, with 3 bases between the two germline ends. The CDR3 protein is CSVEDSNYGYTF. The CDR3 DNA is TGCAGCGTTGAAGACAGTAACTATGGCTACACCTTC.

CDR3: CAIRGGSTDTQYF. The CDR3 DNA is TGTGCCATCCGAGGGGGGAGCACAGATACGCAGTATTTT. The chain carries TRBV10-3 and TRBJ2-3; D might be TRBD1 or TRBD2, each matching 6 bases. The V end lost 8 bases, the J end lost 0 bases, and 9 bases lay between the germline ends. Germline V gene sequence: CDR1 ENHRY, CDR2 SYGVKD. The CDR3 sequence is 13 residues long.